Below, 21 T cell receptor beta chains from the same sample are listed, as sequenced in a study of blood T cells in healthy people across ages. Next came a second PCR, run for about 7 to 12 cycles, which used a sample-barcoded 5' primer along with a J-beta primer mix. TCRdb ran MiXCR on the 5' RACE reads and lists one entry per CDR3 protein. The table includes 700,000 to 900,000 distinct CDR3 sequences, roughly 25% detected once. The data were also submitted as part of a second study, on T cells of mothers and their children.

The sample consisted of blood. These receptors were taken from a boy between 10 and 17 years old in good health.

J is TRBJ2-5 and V is TRBV7-2; 10 positions match TRBD2. The DNA end lines up better with TRBJ2-1; the J call may be wrong. Germline V lookup: CDR1 SGHTA, CDR2 FQGNSA. The CDR3 runs 16 residues. CDR3 loop: CASSHPPAGGRNEQFF. The CDR3 region has the DNA TGTGCCAGCAGCCACCCTCCAGCGGGAGGGCGCAATGAGCAGTTCTTC.

The rearrangement uses TRBV6-1 and TRBJ2-3, with no clear D. With 2 bases removed from V and 1 base from J, the gap between germline ends came to 10 bases. The CDR3 has 15 residues. CDR1 is MNHNS, CDR2 SASEGT, per germline. The CDR3 DNA is TGTGCCAGCAGTGAATGGAATCGCGGCACAGATACGCAGTATTTT. Its protein product is CASSEWNRGTDTQYF.

A few counts support this clonotype. CDR3 sequence (DNA): TGCAGCGTTGAAGTCACAGGGGGCGCGGGCACCGGGGAGCTGTTTTTT. Translation: CSVEVTGGAGTGELFF. This rearrangement joins TRBV29-1 to TRBJ2-2; 9 positions match TRBD1. The CDR3 is made up of 16 amino acids. Germline CDR1 and CDR2: SQVTM and ANQGSEA. Trimming removed 1 base from V and 4 bases from J; junction bases left unmatched: 7.

This clonotype was counted a few times. The V gene is TRBV12-3 or TRBV12-4, the J gene TRBJ2-4; D is perhaps TRBD2 (6 bases). V was clipped by 5 bases and J by 8 bases, with 13 bases between them. The CDR3 runs to 13 residues. The CDR3: CASSTPGGDIQYF. The DNA for the CDR3 is TGTGCCAGCAGTACTCCCGGGGGAGACATTCAGTACTTC.

This clonotype occurred a few times. The J gene is TRBJ1-2, the V gene TRBV24-1; TRBD1 is a possible D gene (5 bases). This CDR3 has 12 amino acids. V dropped 7 bases and J dropped 5 bases, with 10 bases sitting between them. The V gene's germline CDR1 is KGHDR and CDR2 SFDVKD. This CDR3 reads CATSSGAYGYTF. CDR3 bases: TGTGCCACCAGCAGCGGGGCTTATGGCTACACCTTC.

In regard to this clonotype: The junction does not match germline at one end; this may be a read error. The chain carries TRBV20-1 and TRBJ2-3; D remains ambiguous. The CDR3 has 14 residues. Germline CDR1 DFQATT, CDR2 SNEGSKA (reference sequence). The DNA of the CDR3 is TGCAGTGCTATGACTCGCTCTTCCTACAATGAGCAGTTCTTT. Translated: CSAMTRSSYNEQFF.

For this clonotype: The junction shows a germline mismatch at one end, possibly a read error. The chain joins TRBV12-3 or TRBV12-4 to TRBJ1-5; D ambiguous. The CDR3 spans 16 residues. CDR3 nucleotides: TGTGCCAGCAGTCCCAACCGGGAGGATGGTAATCAGCTCCAGCATTTT. This codes for CASSPNREDGNQLQHF.

The genes are TRBV3-1 and TRBJ1-6; weak D call: TRBD1 (6 bases). V was shortened by 2 bases and J by 7 bases, with 12 bases between the two germline ends. In germline, CDR1 is LGHDT, CDR2 YNNKEL (reference sequence). The CDR3 runs 15 residues. CDR3 DNA: TGTGCCAGCAGCCAAAAAGGGGGGTCCAATTCACCCCTCCACTTT. Amino acids: CASSQKGGSNSPLHF.

In its sample, this clonotype was seen a few times. The CDR3 protein is CASSPQDSTWAPLHF. CDR3 bases: TGTGCCAGCAGTCCCCAGGATTCTACCTGGGCACCCCTCCACTTT. The rearrangement joins TRBV28 to TRBJ1-6; unclear D gene. Germline CDR1 MDHEN, CDR2 SYDVKM. Trimming shortened V by 5 bases and J by 11 bases, and 19 bases separated the two germline ends. CDR3 length equals 15 residues. Supplemented by reference TRBV28 and TRBJ1-6, the full variable domain reads DVKVTQSSRYLVKRTGEKVFLECVQDMDHENMFWYRQDPGLGLRLIYFSYDVKMKEKGDIPEGYSVSREKKERFSLILESASTNQTSMYLCASSPQDSTWAPLHFGNGTRLTVT.

This chain uses TRBV5-1 with TRBJ2-5; D unclear. CDR1 is SGHRS, CDR2 YFSETQ, per germline. V gave up 0 bases and J gave up 1 base, with 10 bases separating them. This CDR3 region has 15 residues. The CDR3 here is CASSLEAPGQETQYF. The CDR3 DNA is TGCGCCAGCAGCTTGGAGGCGCCGGGCCAAGAGACCCAGTACTTC.

The table lists this clonotype with a few counts. This chain joins TRBV2 and TRBJ2-5; a possible D gene is TRBD2 (6 bases). Trimming left V 3 bases short and J 2 bases short, with 19 bases between. There are 17 residues in the CDR3. The germline V gene has CDR1 SNHLY and CDR2 FYNNEI. The CDR3 DNA sequence: TGTGCCAGCAGTGACCCGGGTGCGGGGCAGGTGCAAGAGACCCAGTACTTC. Its protein product is CASSDPGAGQVQETQYF.

This clonotype showed up just a few times. V usage is TRBV7-9 and J usage is TRBJ2-5; D is perhaps TRBD2 (5 bases). The end of the DNA fits TRBJ2-1 better, so the J call may be wrong. From germline, CDR1 is SEHNR and CDR2 FQNEAQ (reference sequence). The CDR3 runs to 13 residues. CDR3 in amino acids: CASSPMGGNEQFF. CDR3 bases: TGTGCCAGCAGCCCCATGGGCGGGAATGAGCAGTTCTTC.

The chain couples TRBV12-3 or TRBV12-4 to TRBJ2-5; possible D gene TRBD1, 5 bases. Trimming shortened V by 3 bases and J by 9 bases, and 11 bases separated the two germline ends. This CDR3 has 12 residues. The DNA of the CDR3 is TGTGCCAGCAGTTTTCAATCAGGGTCCCAGTACTTC. Translating it yields CASSFQSGSQYF.

CDR3 nucleotides: TGTGCCAGCAGCCCGGGACTAGCGGTTTCAGATACGCAGTATTTT. It translates to CASSPGLAVSDTQYF. J is TRBJ2-3 and V is TRBV11-1; 11 positions agree with TRBD2. The V and J ends lost 5 bases and 4 bases, in that order; junction bases with no gene match: 5. CDR1 is SGHAT and CDR2 is FQDESV in the germline V gene (reference sequence). CDR3 length: 15 residues.

CDR3 nucleotides: TGTGCCAGCAGCCCCGGGACTAGCGTTTTTGGGACCCAGTACTTC. This sequence encodes CASSPGTSVFGTQYF. The rearrangement links TRBV7-9 to TRBJ2-1; 10 nucleotides match TRBD2. The tail of the sequence fits TRBJ2-5 better, so the J call may be wrong. From germline, CDR1 is SEHNR and CDR2 FQNEAQ (reference sequence). The CDR3 runs 15 residues.

This clonotype occurred a few times. The genes are TRBV7-2 and TRBJ1-5, with D tentatively TRBD1 (5 bases). Trimming shortened V by 1 base and J by 5 bases, and 9 bases separated the two germline ends. CDR3 length: 14 residues. Germline CDR1 is SGHTA and CDR2 is FQGNSA. CDR3 region: CASSLVRRDQPQHF. CDR3 coding DNA: TGTGCCAGCAGCTTAGTTCGCAGGGATCAGCCCCAGCATTTT.

This clonotype was recorded many times. The chain combines TRBV5-1 with TRBJ2-5; tentatively, D is TRBD1 or TRBD2 (6 bases each). Germline V CDR1 and CDR2: SGHRS, YFSETQ. The CDR3 covers 14 residues. The V and J ends lost 4 bases and 4 bases respectively, with 14 bases between them. CDR3 DNA: TGCGCCAGCAGCCCGGGGGCGGAGGGAGAGACCCAGTACTTC. Its translation is CASSPGAEGETQYF. The complete variable domain, with remaining parts taken from reference TRBV5-1 and TRBJ2-5, reads KAGVTQTPRYLIKTRGQQVTLSCSPISGHRSVSWYQQTPGQGLQFLFEYFSETQRNKGNFPGRFSGRQFSNSRSEMNVSTLELGDSALYLCASSPGAEGETQYFGPGTRLLVL.

The chain joins TRBV2 to TRBJ2-5, with D perhaps given as TRBD1 or TRBD2 (5 bases each). Germline V gene lookup returns CDR1 SNHLY and CDR2 FYNNEI. Trimming took 7 bases from V and 1 from J, leaving 10 bases between them. This CDR3 region has 13 residues. The CDR3 sequence: CASIWGIQETQYF. CDR3 nucleotide sequence: TGTGCCAGCATTTGGGGGATCCAAGAGACCCAGTACTTC. The whole variable domain, filled in from reference TRBV2 and TRBJ2-5, reads EPEVTQTPSHQVTQMGQEVILRCVPISNHLYFYWYRQILGQKVEFLVSFYNNEISEKSEIFDDQFSVERPDGSNFTLKIRSTKLEDSAMYFCASIWGIQETQYFGPGTRLLVL.

The chain employs TRBV20-1 and TRBJ2-7, with a tentative D call TRBD2 (6 bases). CDR3 length: 17 amino acids. V lost 5 bases and J 3 bases, leaving 26 bases between the germline ends. The V gene's germline CDR1 is DFQATT and CDR2 SNEGSKA (reference sequence). In DNA form, the CDR3 reads TGCAGTGCTCGCCGGGACTCAAGGGCCCCTAAGAGCTACGAGCAGTACTTC. Protein: CSARRDSRAPKSYEQYF.

The chain carries TRBV6-5 and TRBJ2-5, with a weak D call TRBD2 (6 bases). The tail of the sequence fits TRBJ2-7 better, so the J call may be wrong. This CDR3 spans 12 amino acids. Germline V CDR1 and CDR2: MNHEY, SVGAGI. The CDR3 region is CASSRGGSEQYF. The DNA of the CDR3 is TGTGCCAGCAGTCGTGGAGGGTCCGAGCAGTACTTC.

The rearrangement uses TRBV6-6 and TRBJ1-2; no reliable D call. Trimming took 4 bases from V and 5 from J, leaving 11 bases between them. The CDR3 contains 13 residues. Germline lookup yields CDR1 MNHNY and CDR2 SVGAGI (reference sequence). CDR3: CASSSPGEYGYTF. CDR3 coding DNA: TGTGCCAGCAGTTCCCCGGGAGAGTATGGCTACACCTTC.